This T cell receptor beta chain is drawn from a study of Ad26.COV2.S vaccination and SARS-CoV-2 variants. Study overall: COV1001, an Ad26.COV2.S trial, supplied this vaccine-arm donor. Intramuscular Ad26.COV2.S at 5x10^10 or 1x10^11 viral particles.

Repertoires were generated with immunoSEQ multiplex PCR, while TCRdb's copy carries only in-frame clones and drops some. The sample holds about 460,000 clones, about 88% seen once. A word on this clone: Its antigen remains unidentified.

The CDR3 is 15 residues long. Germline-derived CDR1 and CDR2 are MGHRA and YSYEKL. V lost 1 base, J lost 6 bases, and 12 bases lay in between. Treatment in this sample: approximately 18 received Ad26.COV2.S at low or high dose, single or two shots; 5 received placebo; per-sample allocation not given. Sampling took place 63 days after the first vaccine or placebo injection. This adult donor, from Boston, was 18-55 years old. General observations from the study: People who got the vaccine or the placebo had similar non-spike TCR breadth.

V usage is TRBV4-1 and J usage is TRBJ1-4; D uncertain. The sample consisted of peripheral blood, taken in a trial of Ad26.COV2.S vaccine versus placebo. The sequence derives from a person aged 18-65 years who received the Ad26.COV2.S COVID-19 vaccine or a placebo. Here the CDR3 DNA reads TGCGCCAGCAGCCAAGGGGAGGAACGCCATGAAAAACTGTTTTTT. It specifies CASSQGEERHEKLFF.